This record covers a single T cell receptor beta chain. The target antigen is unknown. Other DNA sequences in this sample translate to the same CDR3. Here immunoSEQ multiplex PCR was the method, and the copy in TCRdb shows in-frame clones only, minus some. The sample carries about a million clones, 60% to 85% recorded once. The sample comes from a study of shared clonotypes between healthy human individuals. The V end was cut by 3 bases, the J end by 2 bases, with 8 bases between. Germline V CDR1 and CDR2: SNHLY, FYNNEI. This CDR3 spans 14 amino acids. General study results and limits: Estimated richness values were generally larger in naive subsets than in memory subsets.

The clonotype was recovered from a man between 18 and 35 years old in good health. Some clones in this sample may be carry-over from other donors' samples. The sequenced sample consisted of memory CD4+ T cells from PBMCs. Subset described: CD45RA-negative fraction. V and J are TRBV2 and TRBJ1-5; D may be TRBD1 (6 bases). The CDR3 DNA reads TGTGCCAGCAGTGAGAGGACAGGCAATCAGCCCCAGCATTTT. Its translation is CASSERTGNQPQHF.